This T cell receptor beta chain stems from a study of blood T cell repertoires in COVID-19. Study-wide context: The United States, Italy and Spain were the sources of the acute and convalescent COVID-19 samples. PBMCs, B-cell-depleted T cells, or T cells provided the cDNA or gDNA that made up the material.

Original handling: Amplified reference gene primers provided the basis for estimating nucleated cell counts. Sequencing was performed with immunoSEQ multiplex PCR; in TCRdb, only in-frame clones are kept and a portion is missing. V and J calls and clone size come straight from that table; D and trimming were deduced from the DNA. The sample contains under 200,000 clones, 88% of which appear only once. Germline CDR1 reads WSHSY; CDR2 reads SAAADI. The CDR3 runs 14 residues. V lost 7 bases and J 4 bases, leaving 15 bases between the germline ends. The chain carries TRBV10-2 and TRBJ2-3; D is perhaps TRBD1 (6 bases). The TCR sequence derives from a man aged 60 to 69 with acute or convalescent COVID-19. The sample taken for sequencing was peripheral blood. The chain's CDR3 is CASKQGSPADTQYF. For the CDR3, the DNA is TGCGCCAGCAAACAGGGTAGTCCTGCAGATACGCAGTATTTT.